This T cell receptor beta chain was documented in a study of blood T cell repertoires in COVID-19. Study information: The samples span acute and convalescent COVID-19 from the United States, Italy and Spain.

Only one count was recorded for this clone. Here immunoSEQ multiplex PCR was the method, and the copy in TCRdb shows in-frame clones only, minus some. The sample carries around 150,000 clones, 92% recorded once. Seattle cases were enrolled at active infection and followed longitudinally. V was pared by 6 bases and J by 1 base, with 9 bases of the junction left unmatched. The germline CDR1 and CDR2 sequences are MNHEY and SMNVEV (reference sequence). The CDR3 spans 16 residues. The chain links TRBV27 to TRBJ2-5; 9 nucleotides align to TRBD1. Sample: peripheral blood. The receptor was derived from a man aged 25-40 years with COVID-19, enrolled during active disease. The CDR3 sequence: CASRPGTGISQETQYF. Written as DNA, the CDR3 is TGTGCCAGCAGGCCCGGGACAGGGATTTCCCAAGAGACCCAGTACTTC.